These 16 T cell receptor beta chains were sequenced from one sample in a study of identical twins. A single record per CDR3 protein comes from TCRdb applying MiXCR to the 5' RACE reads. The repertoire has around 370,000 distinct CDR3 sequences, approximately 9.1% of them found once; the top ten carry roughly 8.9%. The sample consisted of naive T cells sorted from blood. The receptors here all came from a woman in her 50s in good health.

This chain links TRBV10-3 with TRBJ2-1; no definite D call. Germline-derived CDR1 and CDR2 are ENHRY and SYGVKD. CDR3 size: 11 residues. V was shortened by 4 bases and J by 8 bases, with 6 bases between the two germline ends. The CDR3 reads CAISGTHEQFF. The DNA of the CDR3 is TGTGCCATCAGTGGTACCCATGAGCAGTTCTTC.

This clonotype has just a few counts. This chain's CDR3 is CASSEAGLLSETQYF. CDR3 sequence (DNA): TGTGCCAGCAGTGAGGCAGGGCTTCTCTCAGAGACCCAGTACTTC. The chain recombines TRBV2 with TRBJ2-5, with a possible D match to TRBD1 (5 bases). The CDR3 loop spans 15 amino acids. Germline CDR1 reads SNHLY; CDR2 reads FYNNEI. Between the trimmed V and J ends, which lost 3 bases and 4 bases, there was a span of 15 bases.

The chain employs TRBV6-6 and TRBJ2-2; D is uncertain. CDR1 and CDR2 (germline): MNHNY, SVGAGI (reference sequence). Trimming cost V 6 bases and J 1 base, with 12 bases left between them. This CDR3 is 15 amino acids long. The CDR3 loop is CASSLLWKNTGELFF. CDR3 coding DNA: TGTGCCAGCAGCCTCCTGTGGAAGAACACCGGGGAGCTGTTTTTT.

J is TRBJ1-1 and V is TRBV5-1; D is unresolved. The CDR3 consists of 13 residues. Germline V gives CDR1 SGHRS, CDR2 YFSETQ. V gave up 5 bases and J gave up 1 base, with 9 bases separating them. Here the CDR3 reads CASRDGQNTEAFF. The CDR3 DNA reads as TGCGCCAGCAGGGATGGGCAGAACACTGAAGCTTTCTTT.

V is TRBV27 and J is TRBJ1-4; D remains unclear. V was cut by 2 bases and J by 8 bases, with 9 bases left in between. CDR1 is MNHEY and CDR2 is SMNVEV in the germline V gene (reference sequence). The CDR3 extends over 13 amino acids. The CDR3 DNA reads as TGTGCCAGCAGTTTAGCGGTCGGCGAAAAACTGTTTTTT. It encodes CASSLAVGEKLFF.

CDR3 sequence: CASSLARRGTNTGELFF. CDR3 sequence (DNA): TGCGCCAGCAGCTTGGCCCGTCGAGGAACAAACACCGGGGAGCTGTTTTTT. The rearrangement links TRBV5-1 to TRBJ2-2; no firm D call. Trimming took off 0 bases at V and 2 bases at J, with 14 bases between the two ends. The germline gives CDR1 SGHRS, CDR2 YFSETQ. This CDR3 is 17 amino acids long.

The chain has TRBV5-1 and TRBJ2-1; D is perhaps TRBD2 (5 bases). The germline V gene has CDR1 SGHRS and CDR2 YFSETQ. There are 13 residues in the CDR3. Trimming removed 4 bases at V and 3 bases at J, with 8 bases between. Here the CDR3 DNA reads TGCGCCAGCAGCGCCGGGATCTACAATGAGCAGTTCTTC. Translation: CASSAGIYNEQFF.

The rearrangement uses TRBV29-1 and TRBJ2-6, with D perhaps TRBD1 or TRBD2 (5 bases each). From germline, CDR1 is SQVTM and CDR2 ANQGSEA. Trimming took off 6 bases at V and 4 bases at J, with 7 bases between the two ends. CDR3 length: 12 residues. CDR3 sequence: CSVGTGANVLTF. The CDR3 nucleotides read TGCAGCGTGGGGACGGGGGCCAACGTCCTGACTTTC.

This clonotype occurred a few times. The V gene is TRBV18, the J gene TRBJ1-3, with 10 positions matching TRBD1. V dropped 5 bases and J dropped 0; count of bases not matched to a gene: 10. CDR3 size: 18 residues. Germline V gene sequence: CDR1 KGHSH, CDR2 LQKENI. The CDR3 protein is CASSMDWGQGNSGNTIYF. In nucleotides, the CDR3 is TGTGCCAGCTCAATGGATTGGGGACAGGGGAACTCTGGAAACACCATATATTTT.

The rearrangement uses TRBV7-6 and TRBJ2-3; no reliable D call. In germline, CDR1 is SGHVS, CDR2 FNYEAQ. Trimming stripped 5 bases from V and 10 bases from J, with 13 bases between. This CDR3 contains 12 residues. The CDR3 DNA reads TGTGCCAGCAGCCGATCGCTAGTATCGCAGTATTTT. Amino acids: CASSRSLVSQYF. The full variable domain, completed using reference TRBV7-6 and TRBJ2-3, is GAGVSQSPRYKVTKRGQDVALRCDPISGHVSLYWYRQALGQGPEFLTYFNYEAQQDKSGLPNDRFSAERPEGSISTLTIQRTEQRDSAMYRCASSRSLVSQYFGPGTRLTVL.

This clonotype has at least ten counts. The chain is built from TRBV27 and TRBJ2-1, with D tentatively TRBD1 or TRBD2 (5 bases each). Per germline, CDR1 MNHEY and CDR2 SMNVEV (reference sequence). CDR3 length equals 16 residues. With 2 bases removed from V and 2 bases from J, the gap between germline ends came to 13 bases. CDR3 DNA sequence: TGTGCCAGCAGTTTAGAGGGGAGTGGCACCTACAATGAGCAGTTCTTC. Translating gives CASSLEGSGTYNEQFF.

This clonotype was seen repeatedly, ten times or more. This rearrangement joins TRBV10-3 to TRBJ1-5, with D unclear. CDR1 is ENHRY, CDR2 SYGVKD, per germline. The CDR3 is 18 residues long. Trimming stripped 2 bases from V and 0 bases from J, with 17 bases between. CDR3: CAISESLKVIDSNQPQHF. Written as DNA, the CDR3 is TGTGCCATCAGTGAGAGTCTGAAAGTTATAGATAGCAATCAGCCCCAGCATTTT.

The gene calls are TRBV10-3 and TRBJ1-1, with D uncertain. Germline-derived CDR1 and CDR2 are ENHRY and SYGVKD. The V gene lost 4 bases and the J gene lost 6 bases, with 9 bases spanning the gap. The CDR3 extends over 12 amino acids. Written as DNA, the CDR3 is TGTGCCATCAGTGTTGACGCAGCTGAAGCTTTCTTT. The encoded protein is CAISVDAAEAFF.

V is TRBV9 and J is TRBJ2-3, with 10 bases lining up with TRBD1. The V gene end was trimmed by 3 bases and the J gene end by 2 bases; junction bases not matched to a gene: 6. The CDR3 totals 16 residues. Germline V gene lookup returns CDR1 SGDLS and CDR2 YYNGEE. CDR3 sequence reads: CASSAEGTGDTDTQYF. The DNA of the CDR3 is TGTGCCAGCAGCGCCGAGGGGACAGGGGACACAGATACGCAGTATTTT.

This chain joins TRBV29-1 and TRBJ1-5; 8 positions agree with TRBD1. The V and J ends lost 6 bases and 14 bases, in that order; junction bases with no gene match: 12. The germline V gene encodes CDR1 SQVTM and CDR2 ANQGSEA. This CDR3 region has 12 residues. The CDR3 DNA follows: TGCAGCGTCCTAACCGGGACAGGTCCCGAGCATTTT. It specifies CSVLTGTGPEHF.

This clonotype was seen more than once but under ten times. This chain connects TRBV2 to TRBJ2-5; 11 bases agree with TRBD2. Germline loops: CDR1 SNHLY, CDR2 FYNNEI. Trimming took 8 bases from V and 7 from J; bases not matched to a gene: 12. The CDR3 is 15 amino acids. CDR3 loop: CASSGRLAGRGTQYF. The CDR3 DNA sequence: TGTGCCAGCTCAGGGCGACTAGCGGGACGGGGGACCCAGTACTTC.